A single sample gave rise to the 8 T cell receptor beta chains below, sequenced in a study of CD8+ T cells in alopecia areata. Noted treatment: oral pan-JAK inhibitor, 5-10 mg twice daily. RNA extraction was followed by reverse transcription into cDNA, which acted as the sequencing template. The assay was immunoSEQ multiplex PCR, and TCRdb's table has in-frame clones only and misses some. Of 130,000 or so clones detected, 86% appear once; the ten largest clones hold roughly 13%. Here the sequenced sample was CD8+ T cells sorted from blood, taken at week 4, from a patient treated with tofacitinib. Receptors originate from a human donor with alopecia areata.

The CDR3 DNA sequence: TGTGCCAGCAGTCTCTACTACGAGCAGTACTTC. Translation: CASSLYYEQYF. The V gene is TRBV28, the J gene TRBJ2-7, with D uncertain. CDR3 length: 11 residues. V was shortened by 5 bases and J by 3 bases, with 5 bases between the two germline ends. Germline V lookup: CDR1 MDHEN, CDR2 SYDVKM.

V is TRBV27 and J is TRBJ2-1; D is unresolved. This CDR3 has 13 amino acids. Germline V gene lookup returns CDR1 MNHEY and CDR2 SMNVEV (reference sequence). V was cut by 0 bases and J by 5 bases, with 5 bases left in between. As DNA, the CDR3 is TGTGCCAGCAGTTTATCGAAAAACAATGAGCAGTTCTTC. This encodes CASSLSKNNEQFF.

As DNA, the CDR3 is TGCGCCAGCAGCCAAGATCCATCCGACTCCTACAATGAGCAGTTCTTC. It encodes CASSQDPSDSYNEQFF. V usage is TRBV4-1 and J usage is TRBJ2-1, with D uncertain. The CDR3 loop spans 16 amino acids. The V end lost 0 bases, the J end lost 0 bases, and 9 bases lay between the germline ends. Germline V lookup: CDR1 MGHRA, CDR2 YSYEKL.

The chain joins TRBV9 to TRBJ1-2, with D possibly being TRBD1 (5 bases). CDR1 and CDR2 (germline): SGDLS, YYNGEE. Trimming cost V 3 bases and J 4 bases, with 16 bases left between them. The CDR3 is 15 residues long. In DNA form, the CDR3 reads TGTGCCAGCAGCGGGACATCGGGGCAGATCTATGGCTACACCTTC. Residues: CASSGTSGQIYGYTF.

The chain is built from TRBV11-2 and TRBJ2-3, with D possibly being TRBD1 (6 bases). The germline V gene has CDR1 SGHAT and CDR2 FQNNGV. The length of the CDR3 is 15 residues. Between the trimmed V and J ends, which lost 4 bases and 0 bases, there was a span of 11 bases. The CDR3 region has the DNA TGTGCCAGCAGCTGGGACACCGCTAGCACAGATACGCAGTATTTT. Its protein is CASSWDTASTDTQYF. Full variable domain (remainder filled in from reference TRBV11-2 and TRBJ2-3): EAGVAQSPRYKIIEKRQSVAFWCNPISGHATLYWYQQILGQGPKLLIQFQNNGVVDDSQLPKDRFSAERLKGVDSTLKIQPAKLEDSAVYLCASSWDTASTDTQYFGPGTRLTVL.

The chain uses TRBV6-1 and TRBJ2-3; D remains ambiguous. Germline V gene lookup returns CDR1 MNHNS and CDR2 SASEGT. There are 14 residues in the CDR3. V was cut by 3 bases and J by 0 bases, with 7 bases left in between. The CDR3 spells CASSDLGSTDTQYF. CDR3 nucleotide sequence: TGTGCCAGCAGTGATCTAGGGAGCACAGATACGCAGTATTTT.

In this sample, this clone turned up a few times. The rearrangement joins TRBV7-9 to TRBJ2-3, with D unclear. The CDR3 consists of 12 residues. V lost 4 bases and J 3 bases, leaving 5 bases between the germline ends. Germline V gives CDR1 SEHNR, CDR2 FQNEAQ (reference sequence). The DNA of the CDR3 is TGTGCCAGCAGCTATCTTACAGATACGCAGTATTTT. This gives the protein CASSYLTDTQYF.

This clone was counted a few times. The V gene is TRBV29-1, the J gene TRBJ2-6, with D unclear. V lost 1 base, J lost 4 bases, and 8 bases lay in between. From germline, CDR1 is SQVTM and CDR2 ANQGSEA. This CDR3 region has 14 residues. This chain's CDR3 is CSVEGGTGANVLTF. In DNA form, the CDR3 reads TGCAGCGTTGAAGGGGGAACCGGGGCCAACGTCCTGACTTTC.